This T cell receptor beta chain was retrieved from a study of blood T cell repertoires in COVID-19. As for the study in general: The study drew acute and convalescent COVID-19 samples from the United States, Italy and Spain.

As originally analysed: The assay estimated nucleated cells by amplifying reference gene primers. Data came from immunoSEQ multiplex PCR; TCRdb stores just in-frame clones and leaves some out. V, J and clone size are those of that table, while D and trimming were read from the DNA. The sample shows about 270,000 clones, around 90% of them seen only once. Cohorts were determined from participant-reported clinical history. Trimming removed 0 bases from V and 0 bases from J; junction bases left unmatched: 6. Germline CDR1 LGHNA, CDR2 YNFKEQ. There are 17 residues in the CDR3. Sequencing was performed on PBMCs or T cells enriched from blood (not recorded which). The sequence was collected from a woman between 40 and 55 years old with acute COVID-19. The V gene is TRBV4-2, the J gene TRBJ1-2, with 8 bases lining up with TRBD1. CDR3: CASSQDPGQGSNYGYTF. CDR3 bases: TGTGCCAGCAGCCAAGATCCCGGACAGGGCTCTAACTATGGCTACACCTTC.